This T cell receptor (beta chain) was documented in a study of T cell changes during pregnancy in multiple sclerosis. The method was immunoSEQ multiplex PCR; TCRdb's version includes in-frame clones alone and lacks a portion of them. This repertoire shows approximately 61,000 clones, about 92% found once; its top ten account for 3% to 3.5%. CDR3 length: 15 amino acids. V dropped 4 bases and J dropped 3; count of bases not matched to a gene: 3. The germline V gene has CDR1 SGHKS and CDR2 YYEKEE (reference sequence). The TCR comes from a female donor in good health, enrolled as a control in a pregnancy study. The input for sequencing was peripheral blood, taken in the first trimester of pregnancy. This chain joins TRBV5-5 and TRBJ1-4; 10 nucleotides agree with TRBD1. In DNA, the CDR3 is TGTGCCAGCAGCACAGGACAGGGGGCTAATGAAAAACTGTTTTTT. Amino acid sequence: CASSTGQGANEKLFF.